A single sample is the source of the 23 T cell receptor beta chains below, sequenced in a study of beta chain features in type 1 diabetes. The sequenced template was cDNA made from the entire isolated RNA. The protocol was immunoSEQ multiplex PCR, while the TCRdb copy is restricted to in-frame clones and leaves out a portion. The table shows under 400,000 clones, with 15% to 20% occurring only once. The sample comprised naive CD4+ T cells from blood. The receptors stem from a woman younger than 35 in good health.

The chain carries TRBV5-1 and TRBJ1-1; TRBD1 might be the D (6 bases). Germline lookup yields CDR1 SGHRS and CDR2 YFSETQ. The V and J ends lost 6 bases and 1 base respectively, with 13 bases between them. The CDR3 totals 14 residues. The CDR3 DNA reads TGCGCCAGCAACCCAGGGGTAGGGAACACTGAAGCTTTCTTT. It codes for CASNPGVGNTEAFF.

This clone was detected only a few times. This chain connects TRBV5-1 to TRBJ2-7; D is possibly TRBD1 (5 bases). V gave up 0 bases and J gave up 5 bases, with 9 bases separating them. CDR1 and CDR2 from the germline V gene are SGHRS and YFSETQ. This CDR3 has 13 residues. CDR3 DNA sequence: TGCGCCAGCAGCTTGGCCTGGGGCCACGAGCAGTACTTC. Translated, it gives CASSLAWGHEQYF.

This clone was seen only a few times. This chain joins TRBV9 and TRBJ1-2; D is perhaps TRBD1 (5 bases). Germline V gene lookup returns CDR1 SGDLS and CDR2 YYNGEE. Trimming removed 4 bases from V and 0 bases from J, with 10 bases in between. The CDR3 length is 14 residues. The chain's CDR3 is CASSTQTANYGYTF. The DNA for the CDR3 is TGTGCCAGCAGCACTCAGACAGCTAACTATGGCTACACCTTC.

The gene calls are TRBV19 and TRBJ1-5, with 7 bases fitting TRBD1. The germline V gene has CDR1 LNHDA and CDR2 SQIVND (reference sequence). V dropped 5 bases and J dropped 5; count of bases not matched to a gene: 9. The CDR3 is made up of 15 amino acids. In nucleotides, the CDR3 is TGTGCCAGTAGTGCCCAAGACAGGGCCTATCAGCCCCAGCATTTT. It translates to CASSAQDRAYQPQHF.

This chain connects TRBV30 to TRBJ2-1, with 9 nucleotides matching TRBD2. Per the germline V gene, CDR1 is GTSNPN and CDR2 is SVGIG (reference sequence). This CDR3 is built from 14 residues. Trimming took 0 bases from V and 9 from J; bases not matched to a gene: 6. As DNA, the CDR3 is TGTGCCTGGAGTGTGGGGCGGGAGGGGGTTGAGCAGTTCTTC. Translated, it gives CAWSVGREGVEQFF.

In the case of this clone: In the same sample, other DNA sequences code for this CDR3. The genes are TRBV19 and TRBJ1-2, with TRBD1 matching over 7 bases. From germline, CDR1 is LNHDA and CDR2 SQIVND (reference sequence). The CDR3 is 13 amino acids. V lost 9 bases, J lost 2 bases, and 6 bases stayed unmatched. The chain's CDR3 is CASDRTGNYGYTF. CDR3 in DNA: TGTGCCAGCGACCGGACAGGAAACTATGGCTACACCTTC. Full variable domain (rest looked up from reference TRBV19 and TRBJ1-2): DGGITQSPKYLFRKEGQNVTLSCEQNLNHDAMYWYRQDPGQGLRLIYYSQIVNDFQKGDIAEGYSVSREKKESFPLTVTSAQKNPTAFYLCASDRTGNYGYTFGSGTRLTVV.

There are a few counts of this clone. Different DNA sequences within this sample yield the same CDR3. The gene calls are TRBV29-1 and TRBJ2-1; 13 bases fit TRBD2. The CDR3 is 15 residues long. Germline V lookup: CDR1 SQVTM, CDR2 ANQGSEA. J gave up 3 bases and V 4 bases, and 3 bases lay outside the gene matches. The CDR3 DNA follows: TGCAGCGTTGCTCGACTAGCGGGAGGCTACAATGAGCAGTTCTTC. Its protein product is CSVARLAGGYNEQFF.

This clone appeared a few times. V gene TRBV4-2 combines with J gene TRBJ2-7, with D perhaps matching TRBD2 (6 bases). The CDR3 consists of 16 residues. Trimming pared 4 bases from V and 3 bases from J, leaving 19 bases between. CDR1 and CDR2 from the germline V gene are LGHNA and YNFKEQ. The chain's CDR3 is CASSLTGEVRGYEQYF. The CDR3 DNA sequence: TGTGCCAGCAGCCTAACCGGGGAGGTAAGGGGCTACGAGCAGTACTTC.

About this clone: One junction end disagrees with the germline gene, perhaps due to a read error. In nucleotides, the CDR3 is TGTGCTAGCAGCCCCGGGACAGGACAAACGAAGTACTTC. Translation gives CASSPGTGQTKYF. The chain carries TRBV7-7 and TRBJ2-7, with 8 bases aligning to TRBD1. The CDR3 extends over 13 amino acids. Germline V lookup: CDR1 SSHAT, CDR2 FNYEAQ (reference sequence).

This clone showed up just a few times. CDR3 in DNA: TGTGCCAGCAGTGATGACAGGGGGAACACTGAAGCTTTCTTT. It encodes CASSDDRGNTEAFF. J is TRBJ1-1 and V is TRBV2, with 8 bases that match TRBD1. The CDR3 extends over 14 amino acids. CDR1 is SNHLY and CDR2 is FYNNEI in the germline V gene. With V trimmed by 3 bases and J by 1 base, 1 base remained unmatched.

The V gene is TRBV5-1, the J gene TRBJ2-5, with D possibly TRBD2 on 6 matching bases. Trimming shortened V by 0 bases and J by 9 bases, and 18 bases separated the two germline ends. This CDR3 is 15 amino acids long. Germline values: CDR1 SGHRS, CDR2 YFSETQ. The CDR3 DNA is TGCGCCAGCAGCTTGGTTAGCACTAGCCTCCGGGCCCAGTACTTC. Residues: CASSLVSTSLRAQYF.

This clone was counted only a few times. The V gene is TRBV14, the J gene TRBJ2-4; TRBD1 matches at 8 bases. The J segment lost 7 bases and the V segment lost 4 bases, leaving 6 bases of the junction unmatched. This CDR3 is built from 14 residues. CDR1 and CDR2 from the germline V gene are SGHDN and FVKESK. The CDR3 sequence: CASSPGGAGNIQYF. DNA for the CDR3: TGTGCCAGCAGCCCAGGGGGCGCCGGGAACATTCAGTACTTC.

This clone came up a few times. This chain uses TRBV4-1 with TRBJ1-5; D is unresolved. The V gene's germline CDR1 is MGHRA and CDR2 YSYEKL. Trimming pared 1 base from V and 11 bases from J, leaving 9 bases between. The length of the CDR3 is 12 residues. This CDR3 reads CASSQVSGAQHF. The CDR3 DNA is TGCGCCAGCAGCCAAGTATCCGGGGCCCAGCATTTT.

This clone was recorded a few times. The rearrangement links TRBV29-1 to TRBJ2-2, with unresolved D. The CDR3 runs 14 residues. The germline V gene has CDR1 SQVTM and CDR2 ANQGSEA. The V and J ends lost 7 bases and 4 bases respectively, with 16 bases between them. CDR3 loop: CSAGRDSSTGELFF. CDR3 DNA: TGCAGCGCTGGTAGAGACTCTTCCACCGGGGAGCTGTTTTTT.

This clone was counted between two and nine times. The chain uses TRBV29-1 and TRBJ1-1; unclear D gene. Germline V gives CDR1 SQVTM, CDR2 ANQGSEA. With 6 bases removed from V and 4 bases from J, the gap between germline ends came to 6 bases. The CDR3 is 10 residues long. The CDR3 region is CSVQVTEAFF. For the CDR3, the DNA is TGCAGCGTCCAGGTCACTGAAGCTTTCTTT.

The sample holds a few counts of this clone. The chain links TRBV5-1 to TRBJ2-1, with TRBD1 identical over 7 bases. V gave up 4 bases and J gave up 5 bases; unmatched junction bases: 9. This CDR3 contains 15 residues. The germline V gene has CDR1 SGHRS and CDR2 YFSETQ. CDR3: CASSPLRDSNNEQFF. The CDR3 nucleotides read TGCGCCAGCAGCCCGTTAAGGGACAGTAACAATGAGCAGTTCTTC.

The V call is TRBV30, the J call TRBJ1-3; D might be TRBD1 (5 bases). The CDR3 runs to 14 residues. CDR1 GTSNPN and CDR2 SVGIG come from the germline V gene (reference sequence). V was cut by 7 bases and J by 1 base, with 14 bases left in between. CDR3 region: CALGRGNSGNTIYF. The CDR3 nucleotides are TGTGCCTTGGGGCGGGGAAATTCTGGAAACACCATATATTTT.

This clone was counted between two and nine times. The rearrangement uses TRBV29-1 and TRBJ2-6; weak D call: TRBD1 (6 bases). The length of the CDR3 is 19 residues. Germline values: CDR1 SQVTM, CDR2 ANQGSEA. V lost 1 base and J 0 bases, leaving 19 bases between the germline ends. DNA of the CDR3: TGCAGCGTTGAAGTTCGTGGGGCGGACAGAGCCTCTGGGGCCAACGTCCTGACTTTC. The encoded protein is CSVEVRGADRASGANVLTF. The complete variable domain, with remaining parts taken from reference TRBV29-1 and TRBJ2-6, reads SAVISQKPSRDICQRGTSLTIQCQVDSQVTMMFWYRQQPGQSLTLIATANQGSEATYESGFVIDKFPISRPNLTFSTLTVSNMSPEDSSIYLCSVEVRGADRASGANVLTFGAGSRLTVL.

This chain links TRBV9 with TRBJ1-1, with no clear D. The germline V and J ends were trimmed by 3 bases and 1 base, with 10 bases remaining between them. CDR3 size: 14 residues. CDR1 is SGDLS, CDR2 YYNGEE, per germline. The CDR3 reads CASSAGRENTEAFF. CDR3 DNA: TGTGCCAGCAGCGCCGGGCGGGAGAACACTGAAGCTTTCTTT.

In this sample, this clone turned up a few times. The chain carries TRBV18 and TRBJ2-7; no definite D call. Germline CDR1 is KGHSH and CDR2 is LQKENI. Trimming removed 0 bases from V and 7 bases from J, with 13 bases in between. This CDR3 contains 14 residues. In nucleotides, the CDR3 is TGTGCCAGCTCACCACCGGCTCAGGCCGAGGAGCAGTACTTC. Translation: CASSPPAQAEEQYF.

This chain links TRBV2 with TRBJ1-1; D is possibly TRBD1 (5 bases). CDR3 length: 12 residues. Germline lookup yields CDR1 SNHLY and CDR2 FYNNEI. Trimming pared 6 bases from V and 3 bases from J, leaving 8 bases between. CDR3 amino acids: CASRGDDTEAFF. For the CDR3, the DNA is TGTGCCAGCAGAGGGGATGACACTGAAGCTTTCTTT.

The gene calls are TRBV15 and TRBJ2-3; 10 bases are a match to TRBD2. This CDR3 spans 16 amino acids. Germline CDR1 is LNHNV and CDR2 is YYDKDF (reference sequence). After removal of 0 bases from V and 5 bases from J, the junction contained 5 bases not matched to a gene. CDR3 sequence: CATSRDTSGRGDTQYF. In DNA form, the CDR3 reads TGTGCCACCAGCAGAGATACAAGCGGGAGGGGAGATACGCAGTATTTT.

The sample holds a few counts of this clone. The chain couples TRBV7-3 to TRBJ2-7; 12 bases match TRBD2. Germline assignment: CDR1 SGHTA and CDR2 FQGTGA. This CDR3 is built from 15 residues. The J segment lost 3 bases and the V segment lost 5 bases, leaving 5 bases of the junction unmatched. The CDR3 region is CASSLVTSGSYEQYF. For the CDR3, the DNA is TGTGCCAGCAGCCTAGTGACTAGCGGGAGCTACGAGCAGTACTTC.